This T cell receptor (beta chain) was documented in a study of vaccination effects on CD4 cells after COVID-19 (dated by TCRdb to between 2021 and 2024). About the study as a whole: Two doses of either the BNT162b2 or the mRNA-1273 mRNA SARS-CoV-2 vaccine were administered to participants. A total of 10 COVID-19 convalescent patients and several SARS-CoV-2-naive healthy vaccine recipients were included in the full study. The study compared SARS-CoV-2 spike-specific CD4+ TCR repertoires before and after mRNA vaccination in COVID-19 convalescent patients and infection-naive vaccine recipients. Cultures from other donors in the study were sequenced using the Oncomine TCR Beta short-read assay on an Illumina iSeq 100.

In the case of this clone: Its recognized antigen is unknown. Qualities for individual bases were not recorded, and no much larger clone is one base off.

V and J lose 3 bases and 5 bases, and a span of 15 bases separates them. CDR1 and CDR2 were assigned from the germline V gene as KGHDR and SFDVKD. The CDR3 spans 15 residues, from the cysteine through the phenylalanine. Only the CDR3 part of the read is kept: 45 bases, read in frame from the first base. The paper as a whole reports these results and caveats: Both infection-induced and vaccine-induced clones contracted markedly at late post-vaccination timepoints, which is consistent with waning T cell responses. The study was limited by a small number of convalescent patients and lacked early post-infection timepoints. In healthy vaccine recipients, vaccine-induced clones were almost all SARS-CoV-2 mono-reactive, with only 1 of 255 being cross-reactive with common cold coronaviruses.

To identify antigen-specific CD4+ T cell clonotypes by their expansion, the ViraFEST assay first stimulated PBMC with viral peptide pools and then applied TCR sequencing. After approximately 11 days of culture, CD4+ T cells were isolated with the EasySep CD4+ T cell isolation kit. Negative nucleocapsid antibody results before and after vaccination confirmed that the healthy vaccine recipients had no prior SARS-CoV-2 infection. Each well held two million PBMC cultured in IMDM containing roughly 4.9% human AB serum, 8.5 to 10 IU/ml IL-2 and gentamicin, along with about 9.5 ug/ml peptides. Half of the culture medium was replaced with fresh IL-2-containing medium on days 3 and 7. Unless noted otherwise, every peptide stimulation condition was cultured in triplicate wells. Using Ficoll-Paque Plus gradient centrifugation, PBMC were separated from whole blood and then either used fresh or cryopreserved at -140C. The overlapping peptide pools covered the spike proteins of SARS-CoV-2 and of the common cold coronaviruses HCoV-NL63, HCoV-OC43 and HCoV-229E. The QIAamp micro DNA kit was used to extract genomic DNA from the cultured CD4+ T cells.

Libraries were constructed by the immunoSEQ multiplex PCR assay. DNA from the cultured, isolated CD4+ T cells was subjected to TCR beta CDR3 sequencing. Per the authors' processing: Non-productive TCR sequences were removed, reads were trimmed to the CDR3 region, and CDR3s of at least 7 amino acids were retained. The MANAFEST web app was used to identify antigen-specific clonotypes by comparing expansion in peptide wells with expansion in reference cultures. For clones to be considered positive, expansion at FDR<0.05 versus reference and all other wells, an odds ratio above 5, and a frequency above 0.1% in two replicate wells were required. Clonotypes significantly expanded in SARS-CoV-2 spike wells and in at least one common cold coronavirus spike condition were defined as cross-reactive. CDR3 similarity was assessed by Levenshtein distance with the stringdist R package, and unrooted trees were built with ape in R 3.6.1. The immuneACCESS repertoire file appears here via TCRdb, limited to in-frame rearrangements. These files lack a portion of the clones; in checked studies, under half of the deficit traces to unresolved V genes, and the cause of the others is not known. That table supplies the V and J calls and clone size; D and trimming were determined from the DNA. This sample gives some 70,000 clones in total; approximately 80% of them show up just once. In total, the top ten clones hold 9.5% to 15% of the sample.

The V gene is TRBV24-1 and the J gene is TRBJ1-2; 5 matching bases give a weak D call of TRBD1. This clonotype was obtained from a human donor who received a COVID-19 vaccine. The sample was CD4+ T cells from PBMCs cultured with SARS-CoV-2 spike peptides, taken before COVID-19 vaccination. This sample's cell subset or site label indicates: SARS-CoV-2 spike overlapping peptide pool stimulation. The base sequence is TGTGCCACCAGTGATCCCAGGGAGGGAGAATATGGCTACACCTTC. This is translated as CATSDPREGEYGYTF.